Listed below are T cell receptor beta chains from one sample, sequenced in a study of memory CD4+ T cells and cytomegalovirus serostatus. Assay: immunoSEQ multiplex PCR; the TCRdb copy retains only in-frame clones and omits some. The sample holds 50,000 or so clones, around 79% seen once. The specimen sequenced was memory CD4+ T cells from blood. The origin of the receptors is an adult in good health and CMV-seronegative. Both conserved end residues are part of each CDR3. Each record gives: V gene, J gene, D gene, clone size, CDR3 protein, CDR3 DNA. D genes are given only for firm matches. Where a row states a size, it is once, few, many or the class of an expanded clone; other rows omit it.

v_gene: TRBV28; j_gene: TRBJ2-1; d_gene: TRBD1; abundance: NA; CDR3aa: CASSTQRPGQGNNEQFF; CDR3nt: TGTGCCAGCAGTACACAGCGGCCGGGACAGGGGAACAATGAGCAGTTCTTC
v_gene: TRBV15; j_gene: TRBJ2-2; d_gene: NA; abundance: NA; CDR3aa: CATSRDSGADTGELFF; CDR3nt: TGTGCCACCAGCAGAGATTCAGGGGCGGACACCGGGGAGCTGTTTTTT
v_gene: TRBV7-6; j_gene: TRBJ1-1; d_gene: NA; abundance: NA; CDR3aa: CASSLVGGDTEAFF; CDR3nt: TGTGCCAGCAGCTTAGTCGGCGGTGACACTGAAGCTTTCTTT
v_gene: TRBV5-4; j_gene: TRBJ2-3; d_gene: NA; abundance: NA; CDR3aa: CASSLKGGGPLKDTQYF; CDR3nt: TGTGCCAGCAGCTTAAAGGGAGGGGGCCCGCTGAAAGATACGCAGTATTTT
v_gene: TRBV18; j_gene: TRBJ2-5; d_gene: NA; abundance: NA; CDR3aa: CASSPRRQETQYF; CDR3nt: TGTGCCAGCTCACCCCGCCGTCAAGAGACCCAGTACTTC
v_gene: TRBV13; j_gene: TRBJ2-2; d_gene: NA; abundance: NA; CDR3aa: CASSLGQYRVFGELFF; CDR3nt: TGTGCCAGCAGCTTAGGACAATACAGGGTTTTCGGGGAGCTGTTTTTT
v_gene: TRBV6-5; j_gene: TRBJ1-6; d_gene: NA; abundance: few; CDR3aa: CASSYSRGSPLHF; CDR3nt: TGTGCCAGCAGTTACTCCAGGGGTTCACCCCTCCACTTT
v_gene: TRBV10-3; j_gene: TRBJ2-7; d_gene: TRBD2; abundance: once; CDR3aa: CAISAGLAGVDEQYF; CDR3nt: TGTGCCATCAGTGCAGGACTAGCGGGAGTCGACGAGCAGTACTTC
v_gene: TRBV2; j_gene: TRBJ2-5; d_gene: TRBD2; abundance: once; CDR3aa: CATEGALKLAVQETQYF; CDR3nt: TGTGCCACCGAGGGAGCATTAAAACTAGCGGTCCAAGAGACCCAGTACTTC
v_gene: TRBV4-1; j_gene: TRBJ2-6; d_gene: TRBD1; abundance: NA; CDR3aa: CASSRGQGSGANVLTF; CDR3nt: TGCGCCAGCAGCCGAGGACAGGGATCTGGGGCCAACGTCCTGACTTTC
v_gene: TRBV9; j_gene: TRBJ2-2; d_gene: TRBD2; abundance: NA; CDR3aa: CASSPLAGVNTGELFF; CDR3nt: TGTGCCAGCAGCCCGCTAGCGGGGGTTAACACCGGGGAGCTGTTTTTT
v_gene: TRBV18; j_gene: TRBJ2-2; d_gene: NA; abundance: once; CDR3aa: CASSPSENTGELFF; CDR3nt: TGTGCCAGCTCCCCCAGCGAGAACACCGGGGAGCTGTTTTTT
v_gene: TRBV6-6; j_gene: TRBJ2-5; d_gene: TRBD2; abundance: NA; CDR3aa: CASRQLAKETQYF; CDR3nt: TGTGCCAGCAGGCAACTAGCGAAAGAGACCCAGTACTTC
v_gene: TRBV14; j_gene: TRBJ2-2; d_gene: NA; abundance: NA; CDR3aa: CASSPIWTENTGELFF; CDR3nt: TGTGCCAGCAGCCCGATATGGACTGAGAACACCGGGGAGCTGTTTTTT
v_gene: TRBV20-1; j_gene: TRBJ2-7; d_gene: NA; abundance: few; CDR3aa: CSANSNYEQYF; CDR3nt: TGCAGTGCTAACTCTAATTACGAGCAGTACTTC
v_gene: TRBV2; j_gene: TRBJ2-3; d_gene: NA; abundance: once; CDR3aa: CASSALTDTQYF; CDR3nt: TGTGCCAGCAGTGCCCTCACAGATACGCAGTATTTT
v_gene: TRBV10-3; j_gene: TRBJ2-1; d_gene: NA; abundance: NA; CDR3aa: CAISEGVNEQFF; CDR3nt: TGTGCCATCAGTGAGGGAGTTAATGAGCAGTTCTTC
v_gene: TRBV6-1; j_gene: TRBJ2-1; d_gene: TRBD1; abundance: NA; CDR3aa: CASSGVRGPLEQFF; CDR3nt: TGTGCCAGCAGTGGCGTCAGGGGGCCTCTGGAGCAGTTCTTC
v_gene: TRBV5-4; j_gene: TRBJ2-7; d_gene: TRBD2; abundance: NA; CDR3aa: CASSLGRAGAGEQYF; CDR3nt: TGTGCCAGCAGCCTCGGTCGGGCGGGAGCGGGGGAGCAGTACTTC
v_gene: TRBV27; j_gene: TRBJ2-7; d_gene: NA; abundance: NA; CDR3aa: CASSLKPGGEQYF; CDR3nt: TGTGCCAGCAGTTTAAAACCAGGTGGCGAGCAGTACTTC
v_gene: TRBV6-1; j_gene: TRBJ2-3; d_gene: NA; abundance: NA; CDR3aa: CASRNDASTDTQYF; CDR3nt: TGTGCCAGCCGAAACGATGCAAGCACAGATACGCAGTATTTT
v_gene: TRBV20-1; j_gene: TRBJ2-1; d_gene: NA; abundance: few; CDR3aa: CSVERGNEQFF; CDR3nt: TGCAGTGTCGAAAGGGGGAATGAGCAGTTCTTC
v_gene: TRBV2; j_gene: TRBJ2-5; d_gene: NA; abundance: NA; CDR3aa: CASSEQAHGGETQYF; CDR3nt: TGTGCCAGCAGTGAGCAGGCACATGGGGGGGAGACCCAGTACTTC
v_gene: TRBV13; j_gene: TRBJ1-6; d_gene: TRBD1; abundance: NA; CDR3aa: CASSQGEQSPLHF; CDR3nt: TGTGCCAGCAGCCAGGGGGAACAGTCACCCCTCCACTTT
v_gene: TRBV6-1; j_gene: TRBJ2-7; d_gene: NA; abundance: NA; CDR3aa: CASAIAKKDEQYF; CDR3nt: TGTGCCAGCGCGATAGCCAAGAAGGACGAGCAGTACTTC
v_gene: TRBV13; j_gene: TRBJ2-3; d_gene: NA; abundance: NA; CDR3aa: CASSPSGWPSSTDTQYF; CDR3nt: TGTGCCAGCAGCCCCTCGGGGTGGCCTTCTAGCACAGATACGCAGTATTTT
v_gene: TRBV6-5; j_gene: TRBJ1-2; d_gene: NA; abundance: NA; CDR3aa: CASMGYGGGGYTF; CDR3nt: TGTGCCAGCATGGGGTACGGGGGTGGCGGCTACACCTTC
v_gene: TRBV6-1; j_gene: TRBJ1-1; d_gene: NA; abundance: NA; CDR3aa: CASRENWGASTEAFF; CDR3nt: TGTGCCAGCAGGGAAAATTGGGGGGCGAGCACTGAAGCTTTCTTT
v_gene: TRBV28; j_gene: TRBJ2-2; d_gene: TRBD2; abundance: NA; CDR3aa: CASGLAGSNTGELFF; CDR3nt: TGTGCCAGCGGACTAGCGGGGTCGAACACCGGGGAGCTGTTTTTT
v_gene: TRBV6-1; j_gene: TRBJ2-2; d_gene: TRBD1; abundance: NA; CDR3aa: CASSGQTGGTTGELFF; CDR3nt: TGTGCCAGCAGTGGGCAGACAGGGGGGACCACCGGGGAGCTGTTTTTT
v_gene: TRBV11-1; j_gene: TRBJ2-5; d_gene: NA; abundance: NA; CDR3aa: CASSKTGWRETQYF; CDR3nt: TGTGCCAGCAGCAAAACAGGGTGGAGAGAGACCCAGTACTTC
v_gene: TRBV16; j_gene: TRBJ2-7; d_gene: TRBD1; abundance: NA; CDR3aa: CASSRLRGQGSYEQYF; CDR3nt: TGTGCCAGCAGCCGCTTAAGGGGACAGGGGTCCTACGAGCAGTACTTC
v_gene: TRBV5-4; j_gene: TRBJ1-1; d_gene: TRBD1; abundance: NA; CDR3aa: CASSNGQGLPNTEAFF; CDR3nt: TGTGCCAGCAGCAACGGACAGGGGTTACCGAACACTGAAGCTTTCTTT
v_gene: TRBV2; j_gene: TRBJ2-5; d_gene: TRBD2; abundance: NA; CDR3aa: CASRPNHSGVFSGTQYF; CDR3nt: TGTGCCAGCAGACCGAACCATAGCGGGGTATTCTCAGGGACCCAGTACTTC
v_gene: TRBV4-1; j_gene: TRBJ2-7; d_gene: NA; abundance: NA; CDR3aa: CASSQDWGEQYF; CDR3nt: TGCGCCAGCAGCCAAGATTGGGGCGAGCAGTACTTC
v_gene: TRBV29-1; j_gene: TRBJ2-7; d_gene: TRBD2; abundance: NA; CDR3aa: CSVQTSGRDTGQYF; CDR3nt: TGCAGCGTCCAGACTAGCGGGAGAGATACGGGGCAGTACTTC
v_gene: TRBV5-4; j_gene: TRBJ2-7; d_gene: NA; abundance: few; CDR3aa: CASSFSPRAEGEQYF; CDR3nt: TGTGCCAGCAGCTTCTCCCCTAGGGCAGAGGGCGAGCAGTACTTC
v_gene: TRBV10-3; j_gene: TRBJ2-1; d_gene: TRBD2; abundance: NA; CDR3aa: CAIRGGGSYNEQFF; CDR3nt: TGTGCCATCAGGGGCGGGGGCTCCTACAATGAGCAGTTCTTC
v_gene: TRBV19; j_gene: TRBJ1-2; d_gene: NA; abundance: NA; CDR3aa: CATTDPGAIGGYTF; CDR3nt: TGTGCCACCACGGATCCAGGGGCGATCGGGGGCTACACCTTC
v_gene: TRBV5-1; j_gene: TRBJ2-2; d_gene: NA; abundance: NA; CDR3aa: CASSLQGVGGTGELFF; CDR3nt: TGCGCCAGCAGCTTGCAGGGTGTCGGGGGCACCGGGGAGCTGTTTTTT
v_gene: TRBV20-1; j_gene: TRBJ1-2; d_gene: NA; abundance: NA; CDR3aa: CSARHTNGYTF; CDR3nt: TGCAGTGCTAGACATACTAATGGCTACACCTTC